This T cell receptor beta chain originates from a study of regulatory T cells in long-lasting Graves disease. At the level of the study: Under 3 months of antithyroid drugs had been taken by newly diagnosed Graves' patients.

The time point here: newly diagnosed GD, antithyroid drugs for less than 3 months. Researchers made the TCR library from RNA that was extracted from PBMCs. V gave up 3 bases and J gave up 4 bases; unmatched junction bases: 4. There are 14 residues in the CDR3. CDR1 is SGHDT and CDR2 is YYEEEE in the germline V gene. According to the study, TCR beta libraries were built with iRepertoire HTBI primers and CDR3-region Arm-PCR. TCRdb fed the multiplex PCR reads into MiXCR, producing one record per CDR3 protein. The sample holds roughly 250,000 distinct CDR3 sequences, about 18% seen once. This clonotype has a handful of counts. These data are also associated with another study on T cells in Graves' hyperthyroidism and ophthalmopathy. This second report adds: Across 18 months, stable Graves' hyperthyroidism was marked by no progression to ophthalmopathy.

The V gene is TRBV5-6, the J gene TRBJ2-7; 10 bases are shared with TRBD1. This TCR came from a woman in her 30s with Graves disease. This specimen was peripheral blood mononuclear cells (PBMCs), taken at new diagnosis, from a patient treated with antithyroid drugs. The CDR3 region has the DNA TGTGCCAGCAGCTCACCGGGACAGGGGTACGAGCAGTACTTC. It codes for CASSSPGQGYEQYF.